This T cell receptor (beta chain) derives from a study of blood T cell repertoires in COVID-19. Sequenced by immunoSEQ multiplex PCR; TCRdb stores in-frame clones only, minus some. The data hold roughly 450,000 clones, with roughly 88% observed a single time. Study members were between about 18 and 100 years old and lived in around 24 US regions. CDR1 and CDR2 (germline): LGHDT, YNNKEL (reference sequence). This CDR3 is 17 amino acids long. The trim removed 4 bases at V and 3 bases at J, leaving 13 bases unmatched. Sequenced sample: PBMCs or T cells enriched from blood (not recorded which). The sequence was obtained from a man aged 18 to 35 who had recovered from COVID-19. This chain uses TRBV3-1 (or the pseudogene TRBV3-2) with TRBJ2-5, with 8 bases aligning to TRBD2. For the CDR3, the DNA is TGTGCCAGCAGCCCCGTAGCGGGGAGCGCCGCTAAAGAGACCCAGTACTTC. As protein: CASSPVAGSAAKETQYF.